This TCR beta chain stems from a study of T-cell memory formation after mild COVID-19. For the study at large: Largely donor-specific sequence clusters came from a couple of donors.

General study points: That cross-reactive memory joined was suggested by some responding clones appearing in pre-infection memory.

TCRdb reprocessed the 5' RACE reads with MiXCR, giving one entry per CDR3 protein. Here the sample spans 500,000 to 650,000 distinct CDR3 sequences, about 20% being singletons. This clonotype was counted a few times. The antigen remains undetermined. This TCR came from an adult woman who had mild COVID-19 (a few samples of this study predate the infection). Cell type and time point are not known. Sample: PBMCs or a T cell subset sorted from them (not recorded which).

CDR3 DNA sequence: TGCGCCAGCAGCTTAACAGGGATCTCTCCGAAAGCTAGAGCTTTCTTT. It yields the protein CASSLTGISPKARAFF. The V and J genes are TRBV5-1 and TRBJ1-1, with D perhaps TRBD1 (6 bases). V shed 2 bases and J shed 10 bases, with 24 bases lying between them. The CDR3 is made up of 16 amino acids. CDR1 SGHRS and CDR2 YFSETQ come from the germline V gene. The full variable domain, rest sourced from reference TRBV5-1 and TRBJ1-1, is KAGVTQTPRYLIKTRGQQVTLSCSPISGHRSVSWYQQTPGQGLQFLFEYFSETQRNKGNFPGRFSGRQFSNSRSEMNVSTLELGDSALYLCASSLTGISPKARAFFGQGTRLTVV.